A single sample gave rise to the 14 T cell receptor beta chains below, sequenced in a study of T cell responses to AZD1222 COVID-19 vaccine. Clones were sequenced by immunoSEQ multiplex PCR, and TCRdb holds only the in-frame ones, with some missing. The sample holds about 82,000 clones, more than 90% seen once. Sequenced material: peripheral blood, taken on day 0 of AZD1222 vaccination. The receptors originated from an adult in good health.

This clone was recorded once. The chain employs TRBV5-1 and TRBJ1-4; tentative D call: TRBD1 (6 bases). The CDR3 runs 15 residues. V dropped 3 bases and J dropped 3 bases, with 12 bases sitting between them. Germline loops: CDR1 SGHRS, CDR2 YFSETQ. CDR3 in DNA: TGCGCCAGCAGCTCACAGGGAGGCCCTAATGAAAAACTGTTTTTT. This translates into CASSSQGGPNEKLFF.

The V gene is TRBV7-2, the J gene TRBJ2-7; D call uncertain. V lost 6 bases, J lost 4 bases, and 7 bases lay in between. From germline, CDR1 is SGHTA and CDR2 FQGNSA. CDR3 length equals 11 residues. As DNA, the CDR3 is TGTGCCAGCAGGATCGAATACGAGCAGTACTTC. This sequence encodes CASRIEYEQYF.

This chain uses TRBV20-1 with TRBJ1-5; TRBD1 is a possible D gene (6 bases). With 3 bases removed from V and 1 base from J, the gap between germline ends came to 19 bases. The germline CDR1 and CDR2 sequences are DFQATT and SNEGSKA (reference sequence). There are 17 residues in the CDR3. The CDR3 is CSASPSGGRTSNQPQHF. Here the CDR3 DNA reads TGCAGTGCTAGTCCCTCGGGGGGGCGTACGAGCAATCAGCCCCAGCATTTT.

The chain has TRBV15 and TRBJ2-5, with TRBD1 matching over 9 bases. CDR1 and CDR2 from the germline V gene are LNHNV and YYDKDF (reference sequence). J lost 5 bases, V lost 0 bases, and 7 bases had no gene match. The length of the CDR3 is 16 residues. The CDR3 region has the DNA TGTGCCACCAGCAGAGATTCGGGACAGGGTCGCGAGACCCAGTACTTC. Its translation: CATSRDSGQGRETQYF. The full variable domain, with the rest looked up from reference TRBV15 and TRBJ2-5, is DAMVIQNPRYQVTQFGKPVTLSCSQTLNHNVMYWYQQKSSQAPKLLFHYYDKDFNNEADTPDNFQSRRPNTSFCFLDIRSPGLGDTAMYLCATSRDSGQGRETQYFGPGTRLLVL.

This rearrangement joins TRBV11-1 to TRBJ2-1, with D unclear. V lost 1 base and J 2 bases, leaving 9 bases between the germline ends. Germline V gene lookup returns CDR1 SGHAT and CDR2 FQDESV (reference sequence). This CDR3 spans 15 amino acids. Here the CDR3 reads CASSLERRPYNEQFF. The CDR3 coding sequence is TGTGCCAGCAGCTTAGAACGTAGGCCCTACAATGAGCAGTTCTTC.

The rearrangement uses TRBV7-8 and TRBJ1-1; the D gene is possibly TRBD1 (6 bases). Germline V gene data show CDR1 as SGHVS and CDR2 as FQNEAQ. This CDR3 has 14 residues. V dropped 5 bases and J dropped 3 bases, with 13 bases sitting between them. CDR3 residues: CASSADRSDTEAFF. CDR3 DNA sequence: TGTGCCAGCAGCGCTGACAGGTCCGACACTGAAGCTTTCTTT.

Only a few counts were recorded for this clone. The rearrangement links TRBV5-1 to TRBJ1-2; 7 nucleotides agree with TRBD1. V shed 2 bases and J 4 bases; nucleotides not matched to a gene: 5. The CDR3 has 14 amino acids. Germline V CDR1 and CDR2: SGHRS, YFSETQ. In nucleotides, the CDR3 is TGCGCCAGCAGCTTCGCAGGGGGGCTCTATGGCTACACCTTC. Its protein is CASSFAGGLYGYTF.

The CDR3 loop reads CASTGRMGHYGYTF. In nucleotides, the CDR3 is TGTGCCAGCACCGGCCGGATGGGGCACTATGGCTACACCTTC. This chain connects TRBV6-5 to TRBJ1-2; D is perhaps TRBD1 (5 bases). V lost 7 bases and J lost 3, with 15 bases in between. Germline V gene data show CDR1 as MNHEY and CDR2 as SVGAGI. There are 14 residues in the CDR3.

The count of this clone is one. V and J are TRBV28 and TRBJ2-5; perhaps D is TRBD1 or TRBD2 (6 bases each). The V end was cut by 7 bases, the J end by 9 bases, with 21 bases between. The germline V gene has CDR1 MDHEN and CDR2 SYDVKM. The CDR3 is 14 amino acids. The CDR3 here is CASIPGLPSGAQYF. The CDR3 coding sequence is TGTGCCAGCATTCCGGGACTCCCATCAGGGGCCCAGTACTTC.

The chain combines TRBV19 with TRBJ1-5; weak D call: TRBD1 (5 bases). With 7 bases removed from V and 2 bases from J, the gap between germline ends came to 12 bases. Germline V gives CDR1 LNHDA, CDR2 SQIVND (reference sequence). The CDR3 is 14 amino acids. CDR3 sequence: CASTRDGGNQPQHF. The CDR3 coding sequence is TGTGCCAGTACCAGGGACGGGGGCAATCAGCCCCAGCATTTT.

J is TRBJ2-5 and V is TRBV7-9; 9 bases are a match to TRBD2. V shed 3 bases and J 2 bases; nucleotides not matched to a gene: 7. There are 16 residues in the CDR3. Germline V gene data show CDR1 as SEHNR and CDR2 as FQNEAQ (reference sequence). The CDR3 bases are TGTGCCAGCAGCTTTCCGGTCGCGGGGGGGCAAGAGACCCAGTACTTC. Its protein is CASSFPVAGGQETQYF.

The V call is TRBV13, the J call TRBJ1-1; D is uncertain. CDR3 length: 15 residues. V was clipped by 2 bases and J by 5 bases, with 15 bases between them. The germline V gene has CDR1 PRHDT and CDR2 FYEKMQ (reference sequence). CDR3 nucleotides: TGTGCCAGCAGCTTACGCTCAAGAGCGGGGACTGAAGCTTTCTTT. Protein: CASSLRSRAGTEAFF.

The chain has TRBV5-1 and TRBJ2-5, with 7 positions matching TRBD2. The CDR3 is 16 amino acids. The trim removed 1 base at V and 5 bases at J, leaving 11 bases unmatched. The germline V gene encodes CDR1 SGHRS and CDR2 YFSETQ. The CDR3 bases are TGCGCCAGCAGCTTGTTATCAATCGGGGGGAAGGAGACCCAGTACTTC. Translation: CASSLLSIGGKETQYF.

The chain couples TRBV4-1 to TRBJ1-2, with D hard to call. Between the trimmed V and J ends, which lost 6 bases and 4 bases, there was a span of 12 bases. Germline CDR1 and CDR2: MGHRA and YSYEKL. This CDR3 spans 13 amino acids. The CDR3 loop reads CASSEFLGYGYTF. CDR3 in DNA: TGCGCCAGCAGTGAGTTTTTAGGCTATGGCTACACCTTC.